This TCR beta chain was sequenced during a study of T cell repertoires in cytomegalovirus infection. Across the whole study: Alongside well-studied HLA-B-restricted CMV epitopes, recently identified HLA-C-restricted CMV epitopes were also used.

The ends lost 5 bases at V and 7 bases at J; junction bases unmatched: 17. The CDR3 is made up of 19 amino acids. Germline CDR1 is LNHDA and CDR2 is SQIVND (reference sequence). This clonotype was counted between two and nine times. The antigen is not known. TCRdb ran MiXCR on the reads and lists one entry per CDR3 protein. The table has some 940,000 distinct CDR3 sequences, 31% seen once; the top ten hold around 15%. Specimen: cultured CD8+ T cells from PBMCs, collected from culture after CMV antigen stimulation. The chain recombines TRBV19 with TRBJ2-1, with TRBD2 matching over 13 bases. This TCR derives from a human donor in good health (CMV status not recorded). Some clones in this sample may be carry-over from other donors' samples. CDR3: CASSPLRTAPGLAGNEQFF. The DNA for the CDR3 is TGTGCCAGTAGTCCCCTGAGGACGGCACCGGGACTAGCGGGGAATGAGCAGTTCTTC.